This TCR beta chain was recorded in a study of OX40 agonist ivuxolimab in advanced cancers. Regarding the research as a whole: Ivuxolimab was a fully human IgG2 agonistic monoclonal antibody targeting the costimulatory receptor OX40 (CD134). Peripheral TCRbeta sequencing aimed to test whether ivuxolimab altered TCR sequence diversity and caused clonal T-cell expansion. Of the approximately 50 dose-escalation patients, hepatocellular carcinoma was present in 19, melanoma in around 15, renal cell carcinoma in 9 and head and neck cancer in 9. Patients were allowed to have had prior anti-PD-1, anti-PD-L1 or anti-CTLA-4 therapy, and 40% of the dose-escalation patients had previously received checkpoint inhibitors. The paper describes the monotherapy dose-escalation part (N of about 47 patients) of the phase I trial of ivuxolimab. The dose-escalation cohort was about 86% male with a mean age of roughly 60 years, ranging from about 23 to 85. Intravenous ivuxolimab was administered to patients every 2 weeks at six dose levels: 0.01, 0.1, 0.3, 1.5, 3 and 10 mg/kg. Partial responses occurred in three dose-escalation patients: two with cutaneous melanoma and one with hepatocellular carcinoma. Study-level results and caveats: Low levels of normalized T-cell clonal expansion were also seen in some nonresponding patients. Antigen specificity was not determined for the clonally expanded peripheral T cells. At doses of 0.1 to 3.0 mg/kg, clonal expansion of both CD4+ and CD8+ T cells in blood was seen between baseline and week 6. In the 0.1-3.0 mg/kg groups, partial responders had among the lowest normalized peripheral clonal expansion, particularly in CD8+ T cells. On average, CD8+ T cells showed more expanded clones than CD4+ T cells after ivuxolimab.

Genomic DNA was extracted from sorted cells for sequencing of the TCRbeta CDR3 region. TCRbeta CDR3 regions were sequenced using the immunoSEQ Assay. TCRdb re-hosts the immuneACCESS table, in-frame sequences only. Its copies lack some clones; in the studies checked, an unresolved V gene accounts for under half of them, and the cause for the rest is not known. For this sample the table gives around 70,000 clones, of which 86% were detected only once. Of the sample, 5.5% to 8% falls within the top ten clones. The cysteine opens and the phenylalanine closes a CDR3 of 15 amino acids. Only the CDR3 part of the read is kept: 45 bases, read in frame from the first base. V loses 1 base at its end and J loses 7 bases; junction bases beyond the gene matches: 9. The germline V gene (reference sequence) provides CDR1 LNHDA and CDR2 SQIVND. As regards this clone: There is no known antigen for this receptor. One base away there is no much larger clone; base qualities are not given.

Patients with autoimmune disease history or receiving systemic immunosuppression were excluded from the trial. Peripheral blood for TCR sequencing was collected from all dose cohorts at baseline, on cycle 4 day 1, and on cycle 7 day 1. Samples came from an open-label, multicenter, first-in-human phase I dose-escalation trial of ivuxolimab. The trial enrolled adults with locally advanced or metastatic head and neck squamous cell, hepatocellular, melanoma or renal cell carcinoma. Before TCR sequencing, CD4+ and CD8+ T cells were separately sorted from peripheral blood. The TCR was taken from an adult with an advanced solid tumor such as melanoma, head and neck, liver or kidney cancer. Source: CD4+ or CD8+ T cells sorted from blood, taken in a trial of the OX40 agonist ivuxolimab. This chain is built from TRBV19 and TRBJ1-2; 7 central bases correspond to TRBD1. The CDR3 reads as follows: CASSIGLQGGLGYTF. In nucleotide form, the sequence is TGTGCCAGTAGTATAGGACTCCAGGGGGGACTTGGCTACACCTTC.